Sequencing of this T cell receptor (beta chain) was carried out in a study of control samples from healthy donors and cancer patients. Produced via immunoSEQ multiplex PCR; TCRdb's table is partial and in-frame only. The sample carries roughly 450,000 clones, about 93% recorded once. Sequencing input: PBMCs. This clonotype was sampled from a man aged 35 to 55 with head and neck cancer.

In DNA, the CDR3 is TGCGCCAGCAGCTTGGATATTAGCGGGGTATACTACGAGCAGTACTTC. This gives the protein CASSLDISGVYYEQYF. V gene TRBV5-1 combines with J gene TRBJ2-7; 8 bases fit TRBD2. This CDR3 region has 16 residues. CDR1 SGHRS and CDR2 YFSETQ come from the germline V gene. V was pared by 0 bases and J by 3 bases, with 8 bases of the junction left unmatched.